The text below deals with one T cell receptor beta chain. Its target is not known. Each CDR3 protein gets one entry after TCRdb re-called the 5' RACE reads with MiXCR. Of approximately 35,000 distinct CDR3 sequences in the sample, about an eighth are singletons; the top ten hold approximately 32%. The length of the CDR3 is 17 residues. The germline CDR1 and CDR2 sequences are SGHAT and FQNNGV. V was clipped by 1 base and J by 8 bases, with 23 bases between them. This entry is derived from a study of CD8 T cells in ankylosing spondylitis. Study outcomes and limitations: Disease-linked clones were found to be CD8+ and relatively rare in peripheral blood. Researchers reportedly found disease-linked clones significantly enriched in matched ankylosing spondylitis synovial fluid.

The TCR comes from a male donor with ankylosing spondylitis. The source material was synovial fluid, either unsorted or a sorted T cell fraction (not recorded which). V is TRBV11-2 and J is TRBJ1-2; the D gene is possibly TRBD1 (6 bases). CDR3 residues: CASSLGPRDTRSSGYTF. The CDR3, as DNA: TGTGCCAGCAGCTTAGGCCCGAGGGACACTCGATCATCGGGCTACACCTTC.